The present TCR beta chain was sequenced within a study of identical twins. Study-level results: The study drew conclusions from cross-sectional statistical analysis, not from following the same donors.

A note on this clonotype: The antigen is unknown.

Germline CDR1 reads SGHAT; CDR2 reads FQNNGV. CDR3 length: 15 residues. Losses at the gene ends were 3 bases for V and 10 bases for J; bases not matched to a gene: 11. A single record per CDR3 protein comes from TCRdb applying MiXCR to the 5' RACE reads. The sample includes 200,000 to 300,000 distinct CDR3 sequences, roughly 13% seen only once; the top ten take roughly 3.7%. The same data also contributed to another study, on yellow fever vaccine responses in identical twins.

The V call is TRBV11-2, the J call TRBJ2-1; 8 positions agree with TRBD2. Sequencing used memory (CD45RO+) T cells sorted from blood. This TCR was sampled from a woman in her late teens or twenties in good health. In DNA, the CDR3 is TGTGCCAGCAGCTTGGGGGGGACTAGATATGACGAGCAGTTCTTC. Encoded protein: CASSLGGTRYDEQFF.